This is a list of T cell receptor beta chains from one sample in a study of blood T cell repertoires in COVID-19. The data were produced by immunoSEQ multiplex PCR, yet TCRdb's version contains in-frame clones alone and is incomplete. The data hold about 140,000 clones, with about 84% observed a single time. The sequencing sample was made of PBMCs or T cells enriched from blood (not recorded which). The origin of the receptors is a woman between 18 and 29 years old who had been exposed to COVID-19. Both conserved end residues are part of each CDR3. A D gene is named only where the DNA matches it firmly. Only some rows state a clone size, as once, few, many or a class for expanded clones.

TRBD1	TRBV2	.	TRBJ2-5	CASSATTGTEETQYF	TGTGCCAGCAGTGCAACAACCGGGACAGAAGAGACCCAGTACTTC
TRBD2	TRBV6-6	.	TRBJ2-7	CASSPPLAGGPGEQYF	TGTGCCAGCAGCCCCCCCCTGGCGGGAGGGCCGGGCGAGCAGTACTTC
TRBD1	TRBV5-1	once	TRBJ2-5	CASKKAGTGIGETQYF	TGCGCCAGCAAAAAGGCCGGGACAGGAATAGGAGAGACCCAGTACTTC
TRBD1	TRBV3-1/TRBV3-2	few	TRBJ1-1	CASSSQGVGNTEAFF	TGTGCCAGCAGCAGTCAGGGGGTGGGGAACACTGAAGCTTTCTTT
TRBD2	TRBV9	.	TRBJ2-1	CASSAGLPAGANEQFF	TGTGCCAGCAGCGCGGGACTACCAGCGGGGGCGAATGAGCAGTTCTTC
TRBD2	TRBV7-9	.	TRBJ2-1	CASSLPRRLAGGRNEQFF	TGTGCCAGCAGCTTACCCCGCAGACTAGCGGGAGGGCGCAATGAGCAGTTCTTC
TRBD1	TRBV19	.	TRBJ1-5	CASSTRRDRDNQPQHF	TGTGCCAGTAGTACCCGCCGGGACAGGGATAATCAGCCCCAGCATTTT
TRBD1	TRBV18	once	TRBJ2-5	CASSPPGQQETQYF	TGTGCCAGCTCGCCACCGGGACAGCAAGAGACCCAGTACTTC
TRBD1	TRBV25-1	once	TRBJ1-1	CASSIGQVEKAFF	TGTGCCAGCAGTATCGGACAGGTCGAAAAAGCTTTCTTT
TRBD1	TRBV27	once	TRBJ2-7	CASSWDRGRYEQYF	TGTGCCAGCAGTTGGGACAGGGGTAGGTACGAGCAGTACTTC
.	TRBV7-2	.	TRBJ2-5	CASSSRTGQETQYF	TGTGCCAGCAGCTCCCGGACGGGACAAGAGACCCAGTACTTC
.	TRBV24-1	.	TRBJ2-1	CATSARRTSSYNEQFF	TGTGCCACCAGTGCCCGGCGGACAAGCTCCTACAATGAGCAGTTCTTC
TRBD1	TRBV30	.	TRBJ1-1	CAWSLSGGFSTEAFF	TGTGCCTGGAGTTTGTCAGGGGGATTCAGCACTGAAGCTTTCTTT
.	TRBV7-9	once	TRBJ2-5	CASRRDLEETQYF	TGTGCCAGCAGACGGGACTTAGAAGAGACCCAGTACTTC
.	TRBV6-1	.	TRBJ1-1	CASSEAGSLGFSGGSGTEAFF	TGTGCCAGCAGTGAAGCGGGCTCCCTGGGATTCTCGGGGGGGTCGGGCACTGAAGCTTTCTTT
TRBD1	TRBV19	.	TRBJ2-7	CASSIRVSGTANYEQYF	TGTGCCAGTAGTATCCGCGTTTCCGGGACAGCGAACTACGAGCAGTACTTC
.	TRBV29-1	.	TRBJ1-2	CSAWDMSRYTF	TGCAGCGCCTGGGACATGTCCCGCTACACCTTC
.	TRBV18	once	TRBJ1-3	CASSLAGFSGNTIYF	TGTGCCAGCTCACTAGCAGGGTTCTCTGGAAACACCATATATTTT
.	TRBV18	.	TRBJ1-6	CASSPPETNNSPLHF	TGTGCCAGCTCACCACCAGAGACTAATAATTCACCCCTCCACTTT
.	TRBV19	.	TRBJ1-6	CASSTGEPSSYNSPLHF	TGTGCCAGTAGTACGGGGGAACCAAGCTCCTATAATTCACCCCTCCACTTT
TRBD2	TRBV7-9	.	TRBJ2-1	CASSLHRTSGKLVSEQFF	TGTGCCAGCAGCTTACATCGGACTAGCGGGAAACTCGTCAGTGAGCAGTTCTTC
.	TRBV7-2	.	TRBJ1-5	CASSLMGGNQPQHF	TGTGCCAGCAGCTTAATGGGAGGCAATCAGCCCCAGCATTTT
.	TRBV11-1	.	TRBJ1-5	CASALGSNQPQHF	TGTGCCAGCGCACTAGGTAGCAATCAGCCCCAGCATTTT
.	TRBV11-3	.	TRBJ2-6	CASSSGNGANVLTF	TGTGCCAGCAGCTCGGGTAATGGGGCCAACGTCCTGACTTTC
TRBD1	TRBV7-3	.	TRBJ2-1	CASSLTTSLRDRDNEQFF	TGTGCCAGCAGCTTAACTACCTCACTCCGGGACAGGGACAATGAGCAGTTCTTC
.	TRBV3-1/TRBV3-2	.	TRBJ2-3	CASSQRGADTDTQYF	TGTGCCAGCAGCCAAAGGGGTGCGGACACAGATACGCAGTATTTT
TRBD1	TRBV7-3	.	TRBJ2-2	CASSPRQGSGELFF	TGTGCCAGCAGCCCTCGACAGGGCAGCGGGGAGCTGTTTTTT
TRBD1	TRBV14	.	TRBJ2-7	CASSRDRGSYEQYF	TGTGCCAGCAGCCGGGACAGGGGGTCCTACGAGCAGTACTTC
.	TRBV18	.	TRBJ2-5	CARERGPRETQYF	TGTGCCAGGGAAAGGGGCCCCAGGGAGACCCAGTACTTC
.	TRBV6-2/TRBV6-3	few	TRBJ1-6	CASSYSAGQPDNSPLHF	TGTGCCAGCAGTTACTCCGCCGGTCAACCGGATAATTCACCCCTCCACTTT
.	TRBV19	.	TRBJ1-1	CASSPLAGALDTEAFF	TGTGCCAGTAGTCCCCTAGCGGGGGCGCTGGACACTGAAGCTTTCTTT
.	TRBV5-1	.	TRBJ2-1	CASAQGSYNEQFF	TGCGCCAGCGCCCAGGGCAGTTACAATGAGCAGTTCTTC
TRBD1	TRBV27	once	TRBJ1-4	CASTTLGTGDGKLFF	TGTGCCAGCACCACCCTCGGGACAGGGGATGGAAAACTGTTTTTT
TRBD2	TRBV7-3	once	TRBJ2-1	CASSLNGRLNNEQFF	TGTGCCAGCAGCTTAAACGGGAGGCTCAACAATGAGCAGTTCTTC
.	TRBV7-9	.	TRBJ2-5	CASQAEGGETQYF	TGTGCCAGCCAGGCGGAGGGAGGAGAGACCCAGTACTTC
TRBD1	TRBV19	.	TRBJ1-3	CASSPSGTGRNTIYF	TGTGCCAGTAGCCCTTCGGGGACAGGCAGGAACACCATATATTTT
.	TRBV11-3	.	TRBJ2-7	CASSLDSGSSYEQYF	TGTGCCAGCAGCTTAGATTCGGGAAGCTCCTACGAGCAGTACTTC
.	TRBV21-1	.	TRBJ1-4	CASSSTVAATTNEKLFF	TGTGCCAGCAGCTCCACCGTGGCGGCCACAACTAATGAAAAACTGTTTTTT
.	TRBV5-4	.	TRBJ2-2	CASSFRAQDTGELFF	TGTGCCAGCAGCTTCAGGGCGCAGGACACCGGGGAGCTGTTTTTT
.	TRBV19	.	TRBJ1-5	CASSMGAGAQPQHF	TGTGCCAGTAGTATGGGGGCAGGGGCTCAGCCCCAGCATTTT
TRBD1	TRBV6-5	.	TRBJ2-1	CASSYSSGQGYNEQFF	TGTGCCAGCAGTTACTCTTCGGGACAGGGTTACAATGAGCAGTTCTTC
.	TRBV29-1	.	TRBJ2-3	CSPRDTNTDTQYF	TGCAGCCCCCGGGACACGAACACAGATACGCAGTATTTT
TRBD1	TRBV5-1	.	TRBJ1-1	CASSLGTGGGTEAFF	TGCGCCAGCAGCTTGGGTACAGGGGGAGGTACTGAAGCTTTCTTT
TRBD2	TRBV11-2	.	TRBJ2-1	CASSSVAGGPEQFF	TGTGCCAGCAGTTCGGTAGCGGGAGGTCCGGAGCAGTTCTTC
.	TRBV5-1	.	TRBJ1-1	CASSLVGGARGRAEAFF	TGCGCCAGCAGCTTGGTAGGTGGGGCCAGGGGTAGAGCTGAAGCTTTCTTT
.	TRBV5-1	.	TRBJ2-3	CASRERAYPATDTQYF	TGCGCCAGCCGAGAACGAGCTTATCCTGCCACAGATACGCAGTATTTT
TRBD1	TRBV7-2	.	TRBJ1-2	CASSFAGGGYGYTF	TGTGCCAGCAGCTTTGCAGGGGGTGGTTATGGCTACACCTTC
.	TRBV7-2	.	TRBJ2-1	CASSFEPGEQFF	TGTGCCAGCAGCTTTGAGCCGGGTGAGCAGTTCTTC